What follows are 15 T cell receptor beta chains derived from one specimen sequenced in a study of blood T cell repertoires in COVID-19. TCRdb's table, derived via immunoSEQ multiplex PCR, lists solely in-frame clones and lacks some. The repertoire holds roughly 700,000 clones, with about nine tenths as singletons. The sample was peripheral blood. Receptors originate from a woman aged 18-30 years with acute or convalescent COVID-19.

The chain employs TRBV5-6 and TRBJ1-5; 9 nucleotides align to TRBD1. CDR1 is SGHDT and CDR2 is YYEEEE in the germline V gene. The CDR3 loop spans 15 amino acids. Trimming removed 5 bases from V and 4 bases from J; junction bases left unmatched: 7. CDR3 DNA sequence: TGTGCCAGCAGTCTGGGACAGGGAAGGAATCAGCCCCAGCATTTT. It encodes CASSLGQGRNQPQHF.

A few counts support this clone. The chain combines TRBV2 with TRBJ1-5, with D perhaps TRBD1 (5 bases). The CDR3 extends over 14 amino acids. Trimming removed 6 bases from V and 4 bases from J, with 13 bases in between. Germline V CDR1 and CDR2: SNHLY, FYNNEI. The CDR3 is CASRGLGENQPQHF. The CDR3 DNA reads TGTGCCAGCAGGGGACTCGGTGAGAATCAGCCCCAGCATTTT.

The chain recombines TRBV2 with TRBJ1-1, with D perhaps matching TRBD1 (5 bases). This CDR3 has 15 residues. Germline values: CDR1 SNHLY, CDR2 FYNNEI. The V end was cut by 4 bases, the J end by 2 bases, with 14 bases between. CDR3 sequence: CASSVEGDGNTEAFF. The CDR3 coding sequence is TGTGCCAGCAGTGTAGAAGGGGATGGAAACACTGAAGCTTTCTTT.

The CDR3 DNA is TGTGCCAGCAGCCGGGGGTATAGCACAGATACGCAGTATTTT. Residues: CASSRGYSTDTQYF. The V call is TRBV6-5, the J call TRBJ2-3; perhaps TRBD2 as D (6 bases). Trimming stripped 6 bases from V and 0 bases from J, with 10 bases between. Germline V gene data show CDR1 as MNHEY and CDR2 as SVGAGI. The CDR3 sequence is 14 residues long.

The CDR3 region has the DNA TGTGCCAGTAGTTCAACCGGACAGGGTGGTAGCAATCAGCCCCAGCATTTT. Its translation: CASSSTGQGGSNQPQHF. V usage is TRBV19 and J usage is TRBJ1-5; TRBD1 matches at 8 bases. The length of the CDR3 is 17 residues. J lost 0 bases, V lost 5 bases, and 9 bases had no gene match. The germline V gene has CDR1 LNHDA and CDR2 SQIVND (reference sequence).

This chain uses TRBV27 with TRBJ1-5; 10 nucleotides line up with TRBD1. Germline V gives CDR1 MNHEY, CDR2 SMNVEV (reference sequence). This CDR3 comprises 17 residues. The V gene end was trimmed by 5 bases and the J gene end by 2 bases; junction bases not matched to a gene: 9. This CDR3 reads CASSPSRDRGGNQPQHF. The CDR3 region has the DNA TGTGCCAGCAGTCCGAGCCGGGACAGGGGAGGCAATCAGCCCCAGCATTTT.

The chain carries TRBV27 and TRBJ1-1; D call uncertain. The CDR3 runs 15 residues. The V gene's germline CDR1 is MNHEY and CDR2 SMNVEV (reference sequence). The V end lost 0 bases, the J end lost 3 bases, and 11 bases lay between the germline ends. CDR3 coding DNA: TGTGCCAGCAGTTTATCGGGTACCCGGGACACTGAAGCTTTCTTT. This gives the protein CASSLSGTRDTEAFF.

The rearrangement joins TRBV27 to TRBJ1-6; unclear D gene. The CDR3 consists of 17 residues. In germline, CDR1 is MNHEY, CDR2 SMNVEV (reference sequence). V was trimmed by 2 bases and J by 0 bases, leaving 11 bases between them. The CDR3 reads CASSLGGPGSYNSPLHF. The CDR3 nucleotides are TGTGCCAGCAGTTTAGGTGGTCCAGGCTCCTATAATTCACCCCTCCACTTT.

The J gene is TRBJ1-1, the V gene TRBV11-2; 9 positions agree with TRBD1. Germline V gives CDR1 SGHAT, CDR2 FQNNGV. The V gene end was trimmed by 1 base and the J gene end by 4 bases; junction bases not matched to a gene: 1. The CDR3 length is 14 residues. The CDR3 reads CASSLGQGGTEAFF. The CDR3 DNA reads TGTGCCAGCAGCTTAGGACAGGGGGGCACTGAAGCTTTCTTT. The entire variable domain, with the rest obtained from reference TRBV11-2 and TRBJ1-1, is as follows: EAGVAQSPRYKIIEKRQSVAFWCNPISGHATLYWYQQILGQGPKLLIQFQNNGVVDDSQLPKDRFSAERLKGVDSTLKIQPAKLEDSAVYLCASSLGQGGTEAFFGQGTRLTVV.

This clone has a single count. The gene calls are TRBV29-1 and TRBJ1-1; D may be TRBD1 (6 bases). The CDR3 length is 13 residues. Trimming stripped 4 bases from V and 5 bases from J, with 14 bases between. Germline V gives CDR1 SQVTM, CDR2 ANQGSEA. Here the CDR3 reads CSVVNRDLTEAFF. The CDR3 DNA sequence: TGCAGCGTTGTTAACAGGGATCTGACTGAAGCTTTCTTT.

This chain connects TRBV27 to TRBJ1-6, with D uncertain. Germline V gene data show CDR1 as MNHEY and CDR2 as SMNVEV (reference sequence). The V and J ends lost 3 bases and 9 bases respectively, with 15 bases between them. The CDR3 consists of 15 residues. The CDR3: CASSLYPREGSPLHF. As DNA, the CDR3 is TGTGCCAGCAGTTTGTACCCTCGAGAGGGTTCACCCCTCCACTTT.

As concerns this clone: The germline gene is not matched at one end of the junction; a read error may be the cause. V is TRBV4-1 and J is TRBJ1-2; D might be TRBD1 (6 bases). Germline-derived CDR1 and CDR2 are MGHRA and YSYEKL. The CDR3 covers 12 residues. This chain's CDR3 is CASSQDQGSAHF. The CDR3 coding sequence is TGCGCCAGCAGCCAAGATCAGGGGTCGGCTCACTTC.

As concerns this clone: The junction differs from germline at one of its ends, possibly a read error. The V call is TRBV5-6, the J call TRBJ1-3; 10 bases align to TRBD1. The CDR3 contains 16 residues. Germline-derived CDR1 and CDR2 are SGHDT and YYEEEE. The CDR3 protein is CASNLGQGHSGNTIYF. DNA of the CDR3: TGTGCCAGCAACTTGGGACAGGGGCACTCTGGAAACACCATATATTTT.

This chain links TRBV20-1 with TRBJ2-5, with a tentative D call TRBD1 (5 bases). This CDR3 has 14 residues. Germline assignment: CDR1 DFQATT and CDR2 SNEGSKA (reference sequence). Trimming took 3 bases from V and 5 from J, leaving 16 bases between them. The CDR3 spells CSASGAPLTETQYF. CDR3 coding DNA: TGCAGTGCTAGTGGGGCCCCCTTAACGGAGACCCAGTACTTC.

This chain links TRBV5-5 with TRBJ2-3; 8 nucleotides agree with TRBD1. Germline V gene data show CDR1 as SGHKS and CDR2 as YYEKEE (reference sequence). This CDR3 is 15 amino acids long. After removal of 1 base from V and 6 bases from J, the junction contained 7 bases not matched to a gene. This CDR3 is CASSLMRTGSDTQYF. The CDR3 coding sequence is TGTGCCAGCAGCTTGATGCGGACAGGGTCCGATACGCAGTATTTT.